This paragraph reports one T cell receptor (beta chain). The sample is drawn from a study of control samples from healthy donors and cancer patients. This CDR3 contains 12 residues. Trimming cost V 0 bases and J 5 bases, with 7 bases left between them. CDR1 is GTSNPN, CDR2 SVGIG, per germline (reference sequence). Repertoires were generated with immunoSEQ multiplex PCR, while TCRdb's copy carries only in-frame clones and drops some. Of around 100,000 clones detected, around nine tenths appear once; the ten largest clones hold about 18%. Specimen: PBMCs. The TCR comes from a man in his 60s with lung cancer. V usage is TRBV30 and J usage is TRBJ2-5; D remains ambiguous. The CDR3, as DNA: TGTGCCTGGAGTGTAGGTTCGGAGACCCAGTACTTC. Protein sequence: CAWSVGSETQYF.